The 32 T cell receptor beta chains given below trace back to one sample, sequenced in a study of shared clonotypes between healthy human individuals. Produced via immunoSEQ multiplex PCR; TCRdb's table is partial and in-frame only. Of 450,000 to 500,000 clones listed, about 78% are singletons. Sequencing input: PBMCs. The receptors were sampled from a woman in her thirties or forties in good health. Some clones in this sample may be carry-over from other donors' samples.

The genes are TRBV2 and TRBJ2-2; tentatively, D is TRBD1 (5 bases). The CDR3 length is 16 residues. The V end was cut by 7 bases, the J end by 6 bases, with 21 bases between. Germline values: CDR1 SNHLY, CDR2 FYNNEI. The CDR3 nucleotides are TGTGCCAGCAATGGTTTCACAGACAGCCCCGCCGGGGAGCTGTTTTTT. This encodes CASNGFTDSPAGELFF.

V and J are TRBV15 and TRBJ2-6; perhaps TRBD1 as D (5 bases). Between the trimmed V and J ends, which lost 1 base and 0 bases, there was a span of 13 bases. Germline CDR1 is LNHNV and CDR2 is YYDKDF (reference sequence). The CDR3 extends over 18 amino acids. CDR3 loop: CATSRVREGFSGANVLTF. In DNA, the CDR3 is TGTGCCACCAGCAGAGTCAGGGAAGGGTTCTCTGGGGCCAACGTCCTGACTTTC.

CDR3 protein: CASSIEGEAFF. In DNA form, the CDR3 reads TGTGCCAGTAGTATTGAGGGTGAAGCTTTCTTT. This chain uses TRBV19 with TRBJ1-1, with D uncertain. The germline V and J ends were trimmed by 3 bases and 7 bases, with 6 bases remaining between them. Germline lookup yields CDR1 LNHDA and CDR2 SQIVND (reference sequence). The CDR3 length is 11 residues.

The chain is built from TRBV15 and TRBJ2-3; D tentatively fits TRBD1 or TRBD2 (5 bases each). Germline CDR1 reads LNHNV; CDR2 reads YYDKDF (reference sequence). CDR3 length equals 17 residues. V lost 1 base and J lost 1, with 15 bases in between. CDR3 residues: CATSRGGSKGRTDTQYF. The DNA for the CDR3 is TGTGCCACCAGCAGAGGGGGGAGTAAGGGACGCACAGATACGCAGTATTTT.

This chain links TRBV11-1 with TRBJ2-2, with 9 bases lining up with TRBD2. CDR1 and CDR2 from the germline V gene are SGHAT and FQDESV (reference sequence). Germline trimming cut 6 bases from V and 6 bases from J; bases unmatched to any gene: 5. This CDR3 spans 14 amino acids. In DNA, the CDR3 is TGTGCCAGCAGTTCCGGACTAGCGTCCGGGGAGCTGTTTTTT. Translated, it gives CASSSGLASGELFF.

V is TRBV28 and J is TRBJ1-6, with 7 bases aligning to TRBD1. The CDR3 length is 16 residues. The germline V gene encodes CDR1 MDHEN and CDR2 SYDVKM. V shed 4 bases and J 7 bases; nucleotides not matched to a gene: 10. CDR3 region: CASSSLRQGRNSPLHF. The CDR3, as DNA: TGTGCCAGCAGTTCCCTTCGACAGGGACGGAATTCACCCCTCCACTTT.

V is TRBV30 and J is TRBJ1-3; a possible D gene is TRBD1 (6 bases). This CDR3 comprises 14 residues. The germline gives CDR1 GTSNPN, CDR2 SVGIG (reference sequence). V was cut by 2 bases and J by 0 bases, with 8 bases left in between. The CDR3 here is CAWSQGYSGNTIYF. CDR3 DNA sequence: TGTGCCTGGAGTCAGGGGTACTCTGGAAACACCATATATTTT. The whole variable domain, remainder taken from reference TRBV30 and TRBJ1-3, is SQTIHQWPATLVQPVGSPLSLECTVEGTSNPNLYWYRQAAGRGLQLLFYSVGIGQISSEVPQNLSASRPQDRQFILSSKKLLLSDSGFYLCAWSQGYSGNTIYFGEGSWLTVV.

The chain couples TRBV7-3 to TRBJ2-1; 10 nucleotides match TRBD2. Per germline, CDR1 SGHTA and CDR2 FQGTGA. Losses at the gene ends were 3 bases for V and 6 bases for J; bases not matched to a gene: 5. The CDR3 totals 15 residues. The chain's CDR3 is CASSFATSGFNEQFF. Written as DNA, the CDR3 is TGTGCCAGCAGCTTCGCGACTAGCGGGTTCAATGAGCAGTTCTTC.

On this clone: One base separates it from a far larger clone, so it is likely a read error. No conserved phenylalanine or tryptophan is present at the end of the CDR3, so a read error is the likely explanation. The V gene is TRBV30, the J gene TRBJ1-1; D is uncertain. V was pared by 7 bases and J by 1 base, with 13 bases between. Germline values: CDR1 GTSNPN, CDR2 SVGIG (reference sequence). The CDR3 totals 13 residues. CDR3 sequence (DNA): TGTGCCTCAAGACACCCCCAGAACACTGAAGCTTTCCTT. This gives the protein CASRHPQNTEAFL.

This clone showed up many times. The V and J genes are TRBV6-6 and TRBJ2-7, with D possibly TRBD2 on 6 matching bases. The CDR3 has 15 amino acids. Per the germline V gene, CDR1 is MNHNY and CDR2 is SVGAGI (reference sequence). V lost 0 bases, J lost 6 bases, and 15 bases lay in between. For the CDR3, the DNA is TGTGCCAGCAGTTACTCCCCGGAGGGTAGCGCCGAGCAGTACTTC. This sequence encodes CASSYSPEGSAEQYF.

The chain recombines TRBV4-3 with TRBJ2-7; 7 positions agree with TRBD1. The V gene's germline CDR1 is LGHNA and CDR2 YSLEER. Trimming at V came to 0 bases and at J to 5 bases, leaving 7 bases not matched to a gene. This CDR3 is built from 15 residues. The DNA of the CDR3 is TGCGCCAGCAGCCAAGACAGGAACAGGGGCGACGAGCAGTACTTC. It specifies CASSQDRNRGDEQYF.

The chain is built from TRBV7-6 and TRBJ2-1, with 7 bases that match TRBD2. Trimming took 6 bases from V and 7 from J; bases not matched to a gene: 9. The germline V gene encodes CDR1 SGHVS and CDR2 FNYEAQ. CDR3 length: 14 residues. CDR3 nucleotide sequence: TGTGCCAGCAGTGGGAGGGCCCTGGGGAATGAGCAGTTCTTC. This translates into CASSGRALGNEQFF.

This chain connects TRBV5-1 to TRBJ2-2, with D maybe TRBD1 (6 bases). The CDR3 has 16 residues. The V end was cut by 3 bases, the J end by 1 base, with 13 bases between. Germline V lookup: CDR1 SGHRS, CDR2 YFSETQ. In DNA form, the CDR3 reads TGCGCCAGCAGCTCAAACTTACAGGGGAACACCGGGGAGCTGTTTTTT. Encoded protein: CASSSNLQGNTGELFF.

The CDR3 DNA sequence: TGTGCCAGCAGTCGGCTTGGAAGGGCCTATGGCTACACCTTC. The encoded protein is CASSRLGRAYGYTF. The genes are TRBV28 and TRBJ1-2; D is unclear. The V gene's germline CDR1 is MDHEN and CDR2 SYDVKM. This CDR3 region has 14 residues. The V and J ends lost 5 bases and 4 bases respectively, with 14 bases between them.

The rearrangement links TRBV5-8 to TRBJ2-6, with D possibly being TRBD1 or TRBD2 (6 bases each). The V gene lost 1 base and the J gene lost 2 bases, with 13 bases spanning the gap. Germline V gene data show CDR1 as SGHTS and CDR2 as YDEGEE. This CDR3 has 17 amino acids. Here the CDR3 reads CASSLFYGGTGANVLTF. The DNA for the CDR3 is TGTGCCAGCAGCTTGTTCTACGGGGGCACTGGGGCCAACGTCCTGACTTTC.

CDR3 nucleotide sequence: TGTGCCAGCAGCTTGGCGGAGACAGGGCGGGATACGCAGTATTTT. Protein sequence: CASSLAETGRDTQYF. V gene TRBV5-5 combines with J gene TRBJ2-3, with TRBD1 identical over 7 bases. Looked up from germline, CDR1 is SGHKS and CDR2 is YYEKEE (reference sequence). The CDR3 sequence is 15 residues long. Trimming took 0 bases from V and 6 from J; bases not matched to a gene: 7.

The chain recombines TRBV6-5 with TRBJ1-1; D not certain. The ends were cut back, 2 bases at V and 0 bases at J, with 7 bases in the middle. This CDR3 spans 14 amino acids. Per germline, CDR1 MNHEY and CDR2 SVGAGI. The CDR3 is CASSYSLLNTEAFF. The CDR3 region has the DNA TGTGCCAGCAGTTACAGTCTCCTGAACACTGAAGCTTTCTTT.

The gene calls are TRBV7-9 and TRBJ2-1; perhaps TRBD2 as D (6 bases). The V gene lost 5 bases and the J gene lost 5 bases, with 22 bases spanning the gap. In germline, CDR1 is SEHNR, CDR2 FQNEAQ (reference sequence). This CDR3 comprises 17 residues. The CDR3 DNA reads TGTGCCAGCAGCCCCTCCACTAGCCCCTCCCTCAACAATGAGCAGTTCTTC. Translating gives CASSPSTSPSLNNEQFF.

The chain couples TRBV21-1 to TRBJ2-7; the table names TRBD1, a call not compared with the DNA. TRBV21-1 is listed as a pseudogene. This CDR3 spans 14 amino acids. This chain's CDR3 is CASSRGLGTGEQYF. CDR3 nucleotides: TGTGCCAGCAGCAGGGGGCTTGGTACGGGCGAGCAGTACTTC.

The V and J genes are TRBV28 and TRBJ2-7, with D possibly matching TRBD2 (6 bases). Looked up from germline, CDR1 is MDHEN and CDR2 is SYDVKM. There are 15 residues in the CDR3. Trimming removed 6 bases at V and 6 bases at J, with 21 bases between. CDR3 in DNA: TGTGCCAGCAGCTCGCTTAGCGGTCGATCGGGCGAGCAGTACTTC. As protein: CASSSLSGRSGEQYF.

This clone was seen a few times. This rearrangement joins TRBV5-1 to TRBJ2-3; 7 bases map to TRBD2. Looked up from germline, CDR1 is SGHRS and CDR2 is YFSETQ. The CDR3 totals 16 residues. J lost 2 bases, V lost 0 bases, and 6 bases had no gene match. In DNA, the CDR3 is TGCGCCAGCAGCTTGGTTGGGGGGAGGGCCACAGATACGCAGTATTTT. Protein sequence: CASSLVGGRATDTQYF.

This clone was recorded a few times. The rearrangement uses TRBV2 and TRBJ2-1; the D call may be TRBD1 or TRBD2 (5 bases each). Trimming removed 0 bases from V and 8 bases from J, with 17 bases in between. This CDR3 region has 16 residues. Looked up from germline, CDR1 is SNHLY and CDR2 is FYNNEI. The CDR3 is CASSEAGAWARDEQFF. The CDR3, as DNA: TGTGCCAGCAGTGAAGCCGGGGCCTGGGCTAGGGATGAGCAGTTCTTC.

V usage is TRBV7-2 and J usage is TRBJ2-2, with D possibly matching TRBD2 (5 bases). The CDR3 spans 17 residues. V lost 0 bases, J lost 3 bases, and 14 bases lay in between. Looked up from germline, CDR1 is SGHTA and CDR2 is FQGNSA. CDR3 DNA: TGTGCCAGCAGCTTAGCGGGGAGACTCCCTGACACCGGGGAGCTGTTTTTT. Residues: CASSLAGRLPDTGELFF.

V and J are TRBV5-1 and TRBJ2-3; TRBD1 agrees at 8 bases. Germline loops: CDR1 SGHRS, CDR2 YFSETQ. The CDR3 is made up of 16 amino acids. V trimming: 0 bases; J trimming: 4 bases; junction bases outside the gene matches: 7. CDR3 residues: CASSLGARQGPDTQYF. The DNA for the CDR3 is TGCGCCAGCAGCTTGGGCGCGAGACAGGGGCCAGATACGCAGTATTTT.

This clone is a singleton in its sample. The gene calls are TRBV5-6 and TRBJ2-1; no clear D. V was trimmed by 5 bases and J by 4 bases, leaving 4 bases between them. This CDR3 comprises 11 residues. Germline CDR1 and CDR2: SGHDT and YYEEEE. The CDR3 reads CASSTYNEQFF. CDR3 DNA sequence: TGTGCCAGCAGTACGTACAATGAGCAGTTCTTC.

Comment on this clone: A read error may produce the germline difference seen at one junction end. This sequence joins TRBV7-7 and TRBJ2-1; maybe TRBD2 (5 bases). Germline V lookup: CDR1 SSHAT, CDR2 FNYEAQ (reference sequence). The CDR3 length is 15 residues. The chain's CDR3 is CASSLAWGVHNEQFF. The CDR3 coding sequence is TGTGCTAGCAGCTTAGCGTGGGGAGTCCACAATGAGCAGTTCTTC.

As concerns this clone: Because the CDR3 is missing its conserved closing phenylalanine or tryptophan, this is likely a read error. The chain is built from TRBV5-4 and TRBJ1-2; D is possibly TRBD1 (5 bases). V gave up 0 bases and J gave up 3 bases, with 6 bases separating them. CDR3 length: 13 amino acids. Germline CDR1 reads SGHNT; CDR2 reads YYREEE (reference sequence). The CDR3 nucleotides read TGTGCCAGCAGCTTGGGGGGGGACTATGGCTACACCCTC. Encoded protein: CASSLGGDYGYTL.

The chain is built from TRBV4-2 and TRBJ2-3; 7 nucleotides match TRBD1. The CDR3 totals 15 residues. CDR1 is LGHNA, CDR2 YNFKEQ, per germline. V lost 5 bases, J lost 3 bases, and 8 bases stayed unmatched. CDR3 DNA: TGTGCCAGCAGCACCCAGACAGGGCCAACAGATACGCAGTATTTT. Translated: CASSTQTGPTDTQYF.

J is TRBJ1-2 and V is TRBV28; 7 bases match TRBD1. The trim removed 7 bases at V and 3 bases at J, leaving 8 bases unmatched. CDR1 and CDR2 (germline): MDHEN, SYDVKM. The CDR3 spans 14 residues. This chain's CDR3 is CASTQLQGDYGYTF. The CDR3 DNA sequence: TGTGCCAGCACGCAGCTCCAGGGGGACTATGGCTACACCTTC.

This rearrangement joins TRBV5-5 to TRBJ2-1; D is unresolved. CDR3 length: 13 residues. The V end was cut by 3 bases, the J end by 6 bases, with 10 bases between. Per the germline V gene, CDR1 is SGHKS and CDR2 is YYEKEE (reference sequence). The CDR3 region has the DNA TGTGCCAGCAGCTACGGACGGGCCAATGAGCAGTTCTTC. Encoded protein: CASSYGRANEQFF.

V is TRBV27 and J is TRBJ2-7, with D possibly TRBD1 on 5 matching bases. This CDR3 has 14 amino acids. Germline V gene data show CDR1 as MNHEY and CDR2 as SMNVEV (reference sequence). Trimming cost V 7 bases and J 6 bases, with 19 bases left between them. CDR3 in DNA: TGTGCCAGCACCGCCTTTGGGGCCGTCTCCGAGCAGTACTTC. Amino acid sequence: CASTAFGAVSEQYF.

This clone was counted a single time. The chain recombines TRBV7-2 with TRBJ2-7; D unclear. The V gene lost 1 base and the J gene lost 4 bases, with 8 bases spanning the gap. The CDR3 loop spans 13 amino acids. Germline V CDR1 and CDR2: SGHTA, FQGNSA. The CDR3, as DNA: TGTGCCAGCAGCTTAGTAAAGGTTTACGAGCAGTACTTC. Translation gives CASSLVKVYEQYF.